The 26 T cell receptor beta chains presented below share a single source sample, sequenced in a study of cytomegalovirus exposure and HLA in healthy donors. TCRdb's table, derived via immunoSEQ multiplex PCR, lists solely in-frame clones and lacks some. The repertoire includes tens of thousands of clones, 90% to 96% of them detected once, and approximately 1% sits in the top ten. The sample taken for sequencing was PBMCs. These receptors all come from a man younger than 35 in good health and CMV-seronegative.

The CDR3 loop reads CASSPPSTDTQYF. As DNA, the CDR3 is TGTGCCAGCAGTCCCCCCAGTACAGATACGCAGTATTTT. The chain combines TRBV27 with TRBJ2-3; D gene ambiguous. The germline V gene encodes CDR1 MNHEY and CDR2 SMNVEV (reference sequence). Trimming removed 5 bases at V and 3 bases at J, with 9 bases between. The CDR3 is 13 amino acids.

This chain links TRBV9 with TRBJ2-5; D call uncertain. The CDR3 covers 14 residues. The V gene lost 0 bases and the J gene lost 5 bases, with 11 bases spanning the gap. CDR1 and CDR2 (germline): SGDLS, YYNGEE. The CDR3 region is CASSVESVRETQYF. For the CDR3, the DNA is TGTGCCAGCAGCGTAGAATCGGTTCGGGAGACCCAGTACTTC.

V gene TRBV27 combines with J gene TRBJ2-1; D possibly corresponds to TRBD2 (5 bases). Germline CDR1 and CDR2: MNHEY and SMNVEV (reference sequence). The CDR3 runs to 16 residues. V dropped 7 bases and J dropped 4 bases, with 20 bases sitting between them. The CDR3 DNA reads TGTGCCAGCATGCGAGGGTCCCCCTCCATATACAATGAGCAGTTCTTC. It encodes CASMRGSPSIYNEQFF.

This chain joins TRBV5-1 and TRBJ2-6, with a tentative D call TRBD1 (6 bases). Germline V gene lookup returns CDR1 SGHRS and CDR2 YFSETQ. CDR3 length: 15 amino acids. V was trimmed by 3 bases and J by 2 bases, leaving 9 bases between them. The CDR3 loop reads CASSWQGTGANVLTF. The CDR3, as DNA: TGCGCCAGCAGCTGGCAGGGGACTGGGGCCAACGTCCTGACTTTC.

The J gene is TRBJ2-7, the V gene TRBV19, with D possibly TRBD1 on 5 matching bases. Germline V CDR1 and CDR2: LNHDA, SQIVND (reference sequence). The CDR3 is made up of 14 amino acids. Trimming removed 10 bases from V and 0 bases from J, with 16 bases in between. CDR3 protein: CATSLTGVSYEQYF. Written as DNA, the CDR3 is TGTGCCACCTCCCTAACAGGAGTCTCCTACGAGCAGTACTTC.

V gene TRBV12-5 combines with J gene TRBJ1-1; 8 nucleotides agree with TRBD1. CDR1 is LGHNT, CDR2 FRNRAP, per germline. Trimming at V came to 2 bases and at J to 2 bases, leaving 16 bases not matched to a gene. This CDR3 is built from 19 residues. The CDR3 DNA is TGTGCTAGTGGTTTGCTGACAGGGGTGGGGGACATAATAAACACTGAAGCTTTCTTT. It yields the protein CASGLLTGVGDIINTEAFF.

The chain couples TRBV5-8 to TRBJ1-1, with TRBD1 matching 8 bases. J lost 6 bases, V lost 4 bases, and 8 bases had no gene match. CDR3 length equals 14 residues. Germline values: CDR1 SGHTS, CDR2 YDEGEE. The CDR3 sequence: CASSPQGAYAEAFF. The CDR3 nucleotides read TGTGCCAGCAGCCCTCAGGGGGCATACGCTGAAGCTTTCTTT.

This rearrangement joins TRBV2 to TRBJ2-1; the match to TRBD1 covers 12 bases. Germline trimming cut 6 bases from V and 9 bases from J; bases unmatched to any gene: 6. Germline CDR1 and CDR2: SNHLY and FYNNEI. There are 14 residues in the CDR3. The CDR3 region is CASRGQGAESEQFF. CDR3 coding DNA: TGTGCCAGCAGGGGACAGGGGGCGGAGAGTGAGCAGTTCTTC. Supplemented by reference TRBV2 and TRBJ2-1, the full variable domain reads EPEVTQTPSHQVTQMGQEVILRCVPISNHLYFYWYRQILGQKVEFLVSFYNNEISEKSEIFDDQFSVERPDGSNFTLKIRSTKLEDSAMYFCASRGQGAESEQFFGPGTRLTVL.

This chain links TRBV5-4 with TRBJ1-1, with 8 bases that match TRBD1. The CDR3 totals 15 residues. Germline loops: CDR1 SGHNT, CDR2 YYREEE (reference sequence). The V segment lost 5 bases and the J segment 0 bases; nucleotides outside the gene matches: 6. This CDR3 reads CASSRDRRMNTEAFF. Written as DNA, the CDR3 is TGTGCCAGCAGTCGGGACAGGCGGATGAACACTGAAGCTTTCTTT.

This chain uses TRBV9 with TRBJ2-3; 10 bases fit TRBD2. The CDR3 extends over 15 amino acids. Per the germline V gene, CDR1 is SGDLS and CDR2 is YYNGEE. The V and J ends lost 2 bases and 3 bases, in that order; junction bases with no gene match: 3. This CDR3 is CASSVSGRRTDTQYF. The CDR3 DNA sequence: TGTGCCAGCAGCGTTAGCGGGAGGAGGACAGATACGCAGTATTTT.

The CDR3 protein is CASSLLITGTIDEQYF. CDR3 coding DNA: TGTGCCAGCAGTTTACTAATCACCGGGACTATCGACGAGCAGTACTTC. The chain recombines TRBV28 with TRBJ2-7, with 7 bases matching TRBD2. Per the germline V gene, CDR1 is MDHEN and CDR2 is SYDVKM. The CDR3 runs to 16 residues. Trimming at V came to 2 bases and at J to 5 bases, leaving 12 bases not matched to a gene.

The rearrangement joins TRBV10-1 to TRBJ2-3, with D perhaps matching TRBD1 (6 bases). Per the germline V gene, CDR1 is WNHNN and CDR2 is SYGVQD (reference sequence). Trimming left V 3 bases short and J 0 bases short, with 16 bases between. The CDR3 length is 17 residues. CDR3 coding DNA: TGCGCCAGCAGTGAACCAGGGGCGGGCTCTAGCACAGATACGCAGTATTTT. This translates into CASSEPGAGSSTDTQYF.

The chain recombines TRBV27 with TRBJ2-4, with 10 bases lining up with TRBD1. The germline V gene encodes CDR1 MNHEY and CDR2 SMNVEV (reference sequence). The CDR3 sequence is 15 residues long. The V gene end was trimmed by 3 bases and the J gene end by 4 bases; junction bases not matched to a gene: 3. This chain's CDR3 is CASSFRTGGKNIQYF. CDR3 nucleotide sequence: TGTGCCAGCAGTTTCCGGACAGGGGGGAAAAACATTCAGTACTTC.

The chain is built from TRBV18 and TRBJ2-7, with a tentative D call TRBD2 (6 bases). The V end was cut by 0 bases, the J end by 6 bases, with 15 bases between. CDR3 size: 15 residues. Germline-derived CDR1 and CDR2 are KGHSH and LQKENI. The CDR3 DNA sequence: TGTGCCAGCTCACCACCCGATATCCGGGGGAGCGAGCAGTACTTC. This codes for CASSPPDIRGSEQYF.

This sequence joins TRBV9 and TRBJ2-6, with TRBD2 identical over 9 bases. Per germline, CDR1 SGDLS and CDR2 YYNGEE. The CDR3 covers 19 residues. The ends lost 0 bases at V and 3 bases at J; junction bases unmatched: 10. The CDR3 here is CASSVAMWREGRGANVLTF. CDR3 coding DNA: TGTGCCAGCAGCGTAGCTATGTGGCGGGAGGGACGTGGGGCCAACGTCCTGACTTTC. The whole variable domain, filled in from reference TRBV9 and TRBJ2-6, reads DSGVTQTPKHLITATGQRVTLRCSPRSGDLSVYWYQQSLDQGLQFLIQYYNGEERAKGNILERFSAQQFPDLHSELNLSSLELGDSALYFCASSVAMWREGRGANVLTFGAGSRLTVL.

V usage is TRBV10-3 and J usage is TRBJ2-5; 8 bases are shared with TRBD1. Trimming took 5 bases from V and 1 from J; bases not matched to a gene: 9. This CDR3 has 16 amino acids. Germline V lookup: CDR1 ENHRY, CDR2 SYGVKD. CDR3 amino acids: CAISTSSGQGQETQYF. For the CDR3, the DNA is TGTGCCATCAGTACGAGTTCCGGACAGGGCCAAGAGACCCAGTACTTC.

This chain connects TRBV7-5 to TRBJ2-7; TRBD1, the table's D call, lacks a check against the DNA. TRBV7-5 is a documented pseudogene. The CDR3 has 14 residues. The CDR3 here is CASTGGQDSYEQYF. CDR3 in DNA: TGTGCCAGTACAGGCGGACAGGACTCCTACGAGCAGTACTTC.

The chain recombines TRBV4-1 with TRBJ2-7, with 8 nucleotides matching TRBD1. Trimming at V came to 4 bases and at J to 3 bases, leaving 8 bases not matched to a gene. The CDR3 totals 15 residues. Germline assignment: CDR1 MGHRA and CDR2 YSYEKL. The CDR3 DNA sequence: TGCGCCAGCAGCCTCTCCCAGGGGGCCCACTACGAGCAGTACTTC. This translates into CASSLSQGAHYEQYF.

The J gene is TRBJ2-5, the V gene TRBV5-1; the D is unclear. CDR1 is SGHRS and CDR2 is YFSETQ in the germline V gene. The CDR3 length is 13 residues. V was trimmed by 0 bases and J by 4 bases, leaving 7 bases between them. This CDR3 is CASSLGATETQYF. The DNA for the CDR3 is TGCGCCAGCAGCTTGGGGGCTACAGAGACCCAGTACTTC.

The CDR3 sequence is CATSRDLQGGNQPQHF. CDR3 DNA sequence: TGTGCCACCAGCAGAGATCTCCAGGGTGGCAATCAGCCCCAGCATTTT. This chain links TRBV15 with TRBJ1-5, with a weak D call TRBD1 (5 bases). Per germline, CDR1 LNHNV and CDR2 YYDKDF (reference sequence). The CDR3 is made up of 16 amino acids. Trimming removed 0 bases from V and 2 bases from J, with 11 bases in between.

The chain is built from TRBV9 and TRBJ2-3, with D possibly matching TRBD2 (5 bases). CDR3 length: 17 amino acids. CDR1 and CDR2 from the germline V gene are SGDLS and YYNGEE. V dropped 2 bases and J dropped 3 bases, with 19 bases sitting between them. The CDR3 nucleotides read TGTGCCAGCAGCGTCCCCGTTTCCGGGGAAAGAACAGATACGCAGTATTTT. This sequence encodes CASSVPVSGERTDTQYF.

The count of this clone is one. V gene TRBV5-1 combines with J gene TRBJ2-7, with 9 bases matching TRBD2. The CDR3 is 18 amino acids. V lost 4 bases to trimming and J lost 2 bases; unmatched junction nucleotides: 16. Per the germline V gene, CDR1 is SGHRS and CDR2 is YFSETQ. CDR3 in DNA: TGCGCCAGCAGCGCCGCTAGCCGACTAGCGGTCCCCCCCTACGAGCAGTACTTC. Amino acids: CASSAASRLAVPPYEQYF.

This chain connects TRBV4-1 to TRBJ2-5; no clear D gene. Trimming removed 0 bases from V and 2 bases from J, with 7 bases in between. Per the germline V gene, CDR1 is MGHRA and CDR2 is YSYEKL. CDR3 length equals 14 residues. This chain's CDR3 is CASSQEFQQETQYF. For the CDR3, the DNA is TGCGCCAGCAGCCAAGAGTTCCAGCAAGAGACCCAGTACTTC.

The chain has TRBV28 and TRBJ2-5; 8 nucleotides match TRBD2. Losses at the gene ends were 7 bases for V and 1 base for J; bases not matched to a gene: 11. This CDR3 region has 16 residues. Germline lookup yields CDR1 MDHEN and CDR2 SYDVKM. The CDR3 protein is CASTYGGAYGQETQYF. DNA of the CDR3: TGTGCCAGCACGTACGGGGGGGCATATGGCCAAGAGACCCAGTACTTC.

The rearrangement links TRBV5-6 to TRBJ2-1; TRBD2 matches at 14 bases. The V and J ends lost 4 bases and 6 bases, in that order; junction bases with no gene match: 3. The CDR3 is made up of 15 amino acids. Germline V CDR1 and CDR2: SGHDT, YYEEEE. The CDR3 loop reads CASSAGLAGGNEQFF. Written as DNA, the CDR3 is TGTGCCAGCAGCGCCGGACTAGCGGGGGGCAATGAGCAGTTCTTC.

The count of this clone is one. The chain employs TRBV5-1 and TRBJ1-4; tentative D call: TRBD1 (5 bases). V gave up 0 bases and J gave up 0 bases, with 9 bases separating them. The CDR3 has 16 amino acids. Germline CDR1 and CDR2: SGHRS and YFSETQ. The CDR3 DNA reads as TGCGCCAGCAGCTTGGGTGGGGCCGCAACTAATGAAAAACTGTTTTTT. Its translation is CASSLGGAATNEKLFF. Full variable domain (outside the CDR3, taken from reference TRBV5-1 and TRBJ1-4): KAGVTQTPRYLIKTRGQQVTLSCSPISGHRSVSWYQQTPGQGLQFLFEYFSETQRNKGNFPGRFSGRQFSNSRSEMNVSTLELGDSALYLCASSLGGAATNEKLFFGSGTQLSVL.